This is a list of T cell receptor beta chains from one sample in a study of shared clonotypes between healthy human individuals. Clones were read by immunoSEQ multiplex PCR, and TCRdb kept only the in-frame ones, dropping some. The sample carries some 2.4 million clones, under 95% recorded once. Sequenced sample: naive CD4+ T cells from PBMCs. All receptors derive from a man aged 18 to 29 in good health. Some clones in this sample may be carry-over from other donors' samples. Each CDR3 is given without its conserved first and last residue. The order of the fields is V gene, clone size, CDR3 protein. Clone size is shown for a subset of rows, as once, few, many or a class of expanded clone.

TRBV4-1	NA	ASSQTGAGGYT
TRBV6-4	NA	ASSVQGGLNEQF
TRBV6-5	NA	ASSLNRGQAEAF
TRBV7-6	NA	ASSPDRGPGELF
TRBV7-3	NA	ASSPVTGGYGYT
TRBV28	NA	ASSLPLPDTQY
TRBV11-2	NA	ASSSRVERSSYEQY
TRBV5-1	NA	ASSGQAGTTGNTIY
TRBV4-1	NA	ASRPDDGDQYRENGYT
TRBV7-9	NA	ASSLPGGSRNEQF
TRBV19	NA	ASKESGLRYNEQF
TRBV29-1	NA	SVSPRLNTEAF
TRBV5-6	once	ASSSGQVLGGYT
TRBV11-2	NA	ASSLVAYTGELF
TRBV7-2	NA	ASSSITEAF
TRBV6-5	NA	ASSYSATSTDTQY
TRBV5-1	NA	ASATGDEGQPQH
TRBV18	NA	ASSPPNSQGSNQPQH
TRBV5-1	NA	ASSPGLSAYTDTQY
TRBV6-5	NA	ASSRTGPNSYEQY
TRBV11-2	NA	ASSLTTAGLQTQY
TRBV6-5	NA	ASSSGTSGSNEQF
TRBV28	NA	ASSFSTSGRAPQETQY
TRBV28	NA	ASSGGNDYGYT
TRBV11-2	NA	ASSLAGYRGSYGYT
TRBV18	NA	ASSPLGTTINEKLF
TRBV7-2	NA	ASSLSRGSSYEQY
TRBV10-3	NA	AIRDGFYNEQF
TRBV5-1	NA	ASRWDSQETQY
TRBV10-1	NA	ASSRDSSYEQY
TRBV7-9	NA	ASSLEARYGQY
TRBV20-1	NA	SARGQYEQY
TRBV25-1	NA	ASSDFARIDSPLH
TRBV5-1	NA	ASSLSSSGQETQY
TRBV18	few	ASSQLGAGEAF
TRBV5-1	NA	ASSPLAGEFYEQY
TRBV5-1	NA	ASSLGYGGQPQH
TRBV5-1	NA	ASSLAIGNLYEQY
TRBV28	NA	ASSLYPGRASETQY
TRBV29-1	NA	SVVEQGGGTEAF
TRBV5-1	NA	ASSAGGLGDGYT
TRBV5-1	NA	ASSQTGGTYEQY
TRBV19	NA	ASRERLSYT
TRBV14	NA	ASSRGLNTEAF
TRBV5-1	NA	ASSWAPGRVGEKLF
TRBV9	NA	ASSVNLGQGDGAGELF